The clone carrying this TCR beta chain was picked up a small number of times. Its antigen is not known. The record originates from a study of T cell responses to AZD1222 COVID-19 vaccine. General study points: Clonal diversity was possibly underestimated, and the donors were mostly white British, with more females. Dominant at 160-218 and 743-854, vaccine-associated CD4 TCRs also spanned spike. Reportedly, close to half of spike-specific TCRs are directed against unmutated variant regions.

Germline lookup yields CDR1 SNHLY and CDR2 FYNNEI. The V gene lost 7 bases and the J gene lost 7 bases, with 13 bases spanning the gap. This CDR3 has 12 amino acids. Libraries were prepared by immunoSEQ multiplex PCR; TCRdb keeps only in-frame clonotypes and omits some of them. The table includes 40,000 to 45,000 clones, roughly 80% detected once. The sequencing here drew on peripheral blood, taken on day 0 of AZD1222 vaccination. This sequence joins TRBV2 and TRBJ1-1; D is possibly TRBD1 (6 bases). The receptor was isolated from an adult in good health. The CDR3 DNA is TGTGCCAGCACCGGACAGTCCAGTGAAGCTTTCTTT. Translating it yields CASTGQSSEAFF.